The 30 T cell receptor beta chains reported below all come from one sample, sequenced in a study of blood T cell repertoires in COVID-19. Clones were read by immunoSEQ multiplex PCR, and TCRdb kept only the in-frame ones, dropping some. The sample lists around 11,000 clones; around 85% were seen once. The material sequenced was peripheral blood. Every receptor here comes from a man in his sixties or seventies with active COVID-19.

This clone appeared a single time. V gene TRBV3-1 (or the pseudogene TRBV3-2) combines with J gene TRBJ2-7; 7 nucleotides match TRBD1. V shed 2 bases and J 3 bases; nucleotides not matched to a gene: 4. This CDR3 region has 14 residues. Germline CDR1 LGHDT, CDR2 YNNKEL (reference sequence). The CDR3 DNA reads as TGTGCCAGCAGCCAATGGGACAGCGACTACGAGCAGTACTTC. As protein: CASSQWDSDYEQYF.

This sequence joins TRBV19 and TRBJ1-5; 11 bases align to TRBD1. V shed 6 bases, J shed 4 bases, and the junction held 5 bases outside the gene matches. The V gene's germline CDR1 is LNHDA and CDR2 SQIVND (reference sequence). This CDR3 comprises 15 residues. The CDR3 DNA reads TGTGCCAGTAGAGGACAGGGGGCGCGGAATCAGCCCCAGCATTTT. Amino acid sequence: CASRGQGARNQPQHF.

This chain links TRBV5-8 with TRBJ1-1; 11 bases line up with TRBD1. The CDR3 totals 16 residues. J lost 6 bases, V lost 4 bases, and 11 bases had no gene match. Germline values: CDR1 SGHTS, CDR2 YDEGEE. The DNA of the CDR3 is TGTGCCAGCAGCCGGAGGGACAGGGGGTCAGTTTCTGAAGCTTTCTTT. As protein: CASSRRDRGSVSEAFF.

CDR3: CASTLDRRLYEQYF. The CDR3 DNA is TGTGCCAGCACCCTGGACAGGAGACTCTACGAGCAGTACTTC. The chain has TRBV6-5 and TRBJ2-7; 7 bases agree with TRBD1. Germline CDR1 and CDR2: MNHEY and SVGAGI. Losses at the gene ends were 7 bases for V and 3 bases for J; bases not matched to a gene: 9. The CDR3 contains 14 residues.

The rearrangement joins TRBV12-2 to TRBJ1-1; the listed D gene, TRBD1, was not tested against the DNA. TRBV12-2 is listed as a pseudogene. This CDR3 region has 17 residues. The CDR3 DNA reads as TGTGCAAGTCGCCAAATTCTTCAGATTATCATGAACACTGAAGCTTTCTTT. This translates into CASRQILQIIMNTEAFF.

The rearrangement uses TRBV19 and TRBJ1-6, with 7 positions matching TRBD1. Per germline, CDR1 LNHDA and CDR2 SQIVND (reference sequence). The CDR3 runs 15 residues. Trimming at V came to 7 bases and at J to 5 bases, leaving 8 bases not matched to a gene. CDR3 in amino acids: CASTRFDRDNSPLHF. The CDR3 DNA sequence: TGTGCCAGTACGCGGTTCGACAGGGATAATTCACCCCTCCACTTT.

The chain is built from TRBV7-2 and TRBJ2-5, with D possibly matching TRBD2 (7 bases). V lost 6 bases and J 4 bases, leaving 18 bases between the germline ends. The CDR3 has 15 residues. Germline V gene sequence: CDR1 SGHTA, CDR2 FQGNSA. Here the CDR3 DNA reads TGTGCCAGCAGTCACTGGGGGGGGGCTTCAGAGACCCAGTACTTC. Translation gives CASSHWGGASETQYF. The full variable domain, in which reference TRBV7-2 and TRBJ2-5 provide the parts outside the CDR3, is GAGVSQSPSNKVTEKGKDVELRCDPISGHTALYWYRQSLGQGLEFLIYFQGNSAPDKSGLPSDRFSAERTGGSVSTLTIQRTQQEDSAVYLCASSHWGGASETQYFGPGTRLLVL.

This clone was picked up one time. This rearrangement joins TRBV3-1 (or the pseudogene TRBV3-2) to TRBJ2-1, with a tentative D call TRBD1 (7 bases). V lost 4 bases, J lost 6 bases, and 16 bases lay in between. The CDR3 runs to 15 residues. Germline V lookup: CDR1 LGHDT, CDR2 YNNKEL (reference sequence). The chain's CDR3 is CASSPQGGPRNEQFF. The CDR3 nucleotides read TGTGCCAGCAGCCCTCAGGGGGGACCACGCAATGAGCAGTTCTTC.

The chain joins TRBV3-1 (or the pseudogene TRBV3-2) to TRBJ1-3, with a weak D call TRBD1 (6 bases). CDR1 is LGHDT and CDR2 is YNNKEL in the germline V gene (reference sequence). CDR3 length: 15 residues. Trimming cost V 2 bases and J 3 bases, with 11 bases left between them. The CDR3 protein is CASSQRGGSGNTIYF. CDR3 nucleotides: TGTGCCAGCAGCCAAAGGGGGGGAAGTGGAAACACCATATATTTT.

The chain's CDR3 is CASSFRQTGASPLHF. CDR3 in DNA: TGTGCCAGCAGCTTCAGACAGACAGGGGCTTCACCCCTCCACTTT. The chain recombines TRBV7-2 with TRBJ1-6, with 8 bases that match TRBD1. Germline trimming cut 3 bases from V and 9 bases from J; bases unmatched to any gene: 7. CDR1 and CDR2 (germline): SGHTA, FQGNSA. This CDR3 has 15 residues.

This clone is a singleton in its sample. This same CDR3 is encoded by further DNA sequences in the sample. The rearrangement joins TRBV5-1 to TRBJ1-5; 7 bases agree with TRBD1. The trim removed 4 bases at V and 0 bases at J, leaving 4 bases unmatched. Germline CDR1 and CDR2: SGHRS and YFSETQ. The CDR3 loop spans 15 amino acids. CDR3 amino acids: CASSLAGGSNQPQHF. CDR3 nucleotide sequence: TGCGCCAGCAGCCTGGCAGGGGGTAGCAATCAGCCCCAGCATTTT.

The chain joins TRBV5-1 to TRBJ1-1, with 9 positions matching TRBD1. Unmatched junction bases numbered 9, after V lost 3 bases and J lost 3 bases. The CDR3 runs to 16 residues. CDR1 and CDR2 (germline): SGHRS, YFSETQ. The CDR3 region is CASSSEYRGPDTEAFF. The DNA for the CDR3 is TGCGCCAGCAGCTCGGAATACAGGGGGCCGGACACTGAAGCTTTCTTT.

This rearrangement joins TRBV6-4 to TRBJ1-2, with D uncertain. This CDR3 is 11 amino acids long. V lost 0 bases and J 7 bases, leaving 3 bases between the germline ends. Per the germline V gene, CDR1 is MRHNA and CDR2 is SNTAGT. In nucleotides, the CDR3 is TGTGCCAGCAGTGACTCACTTGGCTACACCTTC. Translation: CASSDSLGYTF.

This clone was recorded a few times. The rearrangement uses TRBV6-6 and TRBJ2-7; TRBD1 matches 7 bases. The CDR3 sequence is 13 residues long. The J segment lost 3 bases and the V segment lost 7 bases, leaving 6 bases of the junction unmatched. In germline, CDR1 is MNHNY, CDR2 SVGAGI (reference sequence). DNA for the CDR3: TGTGCCAGCAAAAAGGGACAGTTCTACGAGCAGTACTTC. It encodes CASKKGQFYEQYF.

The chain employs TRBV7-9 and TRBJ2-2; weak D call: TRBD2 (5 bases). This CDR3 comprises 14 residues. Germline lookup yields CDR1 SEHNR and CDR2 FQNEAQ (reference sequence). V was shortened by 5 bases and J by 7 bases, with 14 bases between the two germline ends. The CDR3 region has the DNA TGTGCCAGCAGCCCCAACCCCGGGGTCGGGGAGCTGTTTTTT. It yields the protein CASSPNPGVGELFF.

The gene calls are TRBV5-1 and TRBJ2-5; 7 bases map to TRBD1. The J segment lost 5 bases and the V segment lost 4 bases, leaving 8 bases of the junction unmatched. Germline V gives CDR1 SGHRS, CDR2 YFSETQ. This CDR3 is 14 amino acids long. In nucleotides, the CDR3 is TGCGCCAGCAGCCAAACAGGGGTTAGTGAGACCCAGTACTTC. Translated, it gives CASSQTGVSETQYF.

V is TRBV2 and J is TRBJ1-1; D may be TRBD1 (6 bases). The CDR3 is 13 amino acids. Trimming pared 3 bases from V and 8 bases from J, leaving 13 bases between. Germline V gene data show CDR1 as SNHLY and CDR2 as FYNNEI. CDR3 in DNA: TGTGCCAGCAGTGAGGGGGCAGGAGGAGAAGCTTTCTTT. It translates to CASSEGAGGEAFF.

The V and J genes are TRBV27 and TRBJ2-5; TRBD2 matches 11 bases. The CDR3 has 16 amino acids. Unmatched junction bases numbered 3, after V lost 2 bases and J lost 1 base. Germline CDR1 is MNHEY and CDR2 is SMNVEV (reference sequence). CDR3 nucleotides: TGTGCCAGCAGTTTAGGGCTAGCGGGGGGCCAAGAGACCCAGTACTTC. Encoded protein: CASSLGLAGGQETQYF.

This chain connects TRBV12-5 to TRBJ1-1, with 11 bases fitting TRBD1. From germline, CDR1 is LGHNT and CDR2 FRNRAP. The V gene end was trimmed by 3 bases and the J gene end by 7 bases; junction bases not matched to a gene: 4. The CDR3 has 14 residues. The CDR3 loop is CASGFGQGADEAFF. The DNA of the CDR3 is TGTGCTAGTGGTTTCGGACAGGGGGCGGATGAAGCTTTCTTT.

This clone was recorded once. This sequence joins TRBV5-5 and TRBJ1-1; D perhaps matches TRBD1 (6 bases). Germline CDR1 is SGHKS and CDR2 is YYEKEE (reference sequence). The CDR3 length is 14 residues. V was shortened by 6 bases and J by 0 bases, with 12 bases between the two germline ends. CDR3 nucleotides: TGTGCCAGCATCCCAGGGGCAATGAACACTGAAGCTTTCTTT. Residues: CASIPGAMNTEAFF.

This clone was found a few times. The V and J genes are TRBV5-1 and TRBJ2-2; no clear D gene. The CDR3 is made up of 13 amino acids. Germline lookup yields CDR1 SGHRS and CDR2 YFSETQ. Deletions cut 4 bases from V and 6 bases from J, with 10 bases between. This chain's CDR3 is CASSPREAGELFF. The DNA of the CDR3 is TGCGCCAGCAGCCCCCGTGAGGCCGGGGAGCTGTTTTTT.

CDR3 amino acids: CASSHGPGNGYTF. CDR3 bases: TGTGCCAGCAGCCACGGCCCAGGGAATGGCTACACCTTC. V gene TRBV12-3 or TRBV12-4 combines with J gene TRBJ1-2, with D maybe TRBD1 (5 bases). The CDR3 extends over 13 amino acids. V was shortened by 6 bases and J by 6 bases, with 14 bases between the two germline ends.

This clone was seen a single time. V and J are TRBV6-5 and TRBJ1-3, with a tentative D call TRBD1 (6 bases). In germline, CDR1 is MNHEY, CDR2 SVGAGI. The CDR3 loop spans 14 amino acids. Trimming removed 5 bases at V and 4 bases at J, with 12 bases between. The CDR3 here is CASSNTGRGNTIYF. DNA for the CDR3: TGTGCCAGCAGTAATACAGGGCGCGGAAACACCATATATTTT.

The CDR3 DNA follows: TGTGCCAGCAGCTTAGAGGCCGGCAGGGCCGAAGGGACCCAGTACTTC. This encodes CASSLEAGRAEGTQYF. The chain has TRBV7-8 and TRBJ2-5, with D maybe TRBD1 (5 bases). The CDR3 is made up of 16 amino acids. Germline assignment: CDR1 SGHVS and CDR2 FQNEAQ. V was cut by 1 base and J by 7 bases, with 19 bases left in between.

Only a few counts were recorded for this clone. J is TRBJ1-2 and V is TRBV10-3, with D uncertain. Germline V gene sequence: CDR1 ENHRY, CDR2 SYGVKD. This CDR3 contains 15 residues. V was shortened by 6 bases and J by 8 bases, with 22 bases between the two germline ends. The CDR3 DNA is TGTGCCATCAGGTTACAAGAGGGTCGGGCGGGAGGCTACACCTTC. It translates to CAIRLQEGRAGGYTF.

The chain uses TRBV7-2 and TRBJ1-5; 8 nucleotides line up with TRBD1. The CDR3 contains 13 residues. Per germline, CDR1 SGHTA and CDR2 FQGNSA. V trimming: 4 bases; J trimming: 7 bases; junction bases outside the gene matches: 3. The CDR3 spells CASSSDREQPQHF. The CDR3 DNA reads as TGTGCCAGCAGCTCGGACAGGGAGCAGCCCCAGCATTTT.

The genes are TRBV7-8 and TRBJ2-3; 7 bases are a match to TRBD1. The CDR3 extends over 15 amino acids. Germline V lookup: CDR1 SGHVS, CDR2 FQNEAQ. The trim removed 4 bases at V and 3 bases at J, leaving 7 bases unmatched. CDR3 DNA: TGTGCCAGCAGCTCGACAGGGTTTGGGACAGATACGCAGTATTTT. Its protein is CASSSTGFGTDTQYF.

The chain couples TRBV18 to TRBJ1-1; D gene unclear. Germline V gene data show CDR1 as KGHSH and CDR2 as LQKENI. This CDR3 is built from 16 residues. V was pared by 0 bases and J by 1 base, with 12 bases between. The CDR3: CASSPPSLGRNTEAFF. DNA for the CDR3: TGTGCCAGCTCACCACCGAGTTTAGGGAGGAACACTGAAGCTTTCTTT.

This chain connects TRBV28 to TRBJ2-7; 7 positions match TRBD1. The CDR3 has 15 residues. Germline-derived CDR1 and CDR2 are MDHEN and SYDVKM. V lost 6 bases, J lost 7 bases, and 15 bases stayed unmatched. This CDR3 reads CASRSVGQDNSEQYF. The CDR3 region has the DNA TGTGCCAGCAGGTCGGTAGGACAGGATAATTCGGAGCAGTACTTC. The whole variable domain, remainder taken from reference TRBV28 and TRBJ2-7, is DVKVTQSSRYLVKRTGEKVFLECVQDMDHENMFWYRQDPGLGLRLIYFSYDVKMKEKGDIPEGYSVSREKKERFSLILESASTNQTSMYLCASRSVGQDNSEQYFGPGTRLTVT.

CDR3 DNA sequence: TGTGCCAGCAGTGAGACACCCTTCTACAATGAGCAGTTCTTC. It encodes CASSETPFYNEQFF. The chain joins TRBV28 to TRBJ2-1; D is unresolved. V lost 5 bases and J lost 3, with 11 bases in between. Germline CDR1 reads MDHEN; CDR2 reads SYDVKM. The CDR3 consists of 14 residues.